The 19 T cell receptor beta chains below come from one sample, sequenced in a study of blood T cell repertoires in COVID-19. The repertoire was sequenced with immunoSEQ multiplex PCR; TCRdb's copy has only in-frame clones and lacks some. The data contain 200,000 to 250,000 clones, over 75% of them singletons. The sample consisted of peripheral blood. These receptors were taken from a man aged 45-60 years with acute or convalescent COVID-19.

V usage is TRBV6-2 or TRBV6-3 and J usage is TRBJ2-5; 11 bases align to TRBD1. Germline trimming cut 2 bases from V and 7 bases from J; bases unmatched to any gene: 21. The length of the CDR3 is 20 residues. Looked up from germline, CDR1 is MNHEY and CDR2 is SVGEGT. In DNA, the CDR3 is TGTGCCAGCAGTTACCTCCCGGGACAGGGGGGGAGGGCTACGGTTGGGACCCAGTACTTC. This sequence encodes CASSYLPGQGGRATVGTQYF.

The chain couples TRBV19 to TRBJ1-2; 7 bases map to TRBD1. Trimming took 3 bases from V and 4 from J; bases not matched to a gene: 5. This CDR3 is 14 amino acids long. In germline, CDR1 is LNHDA, CDR2 SQIVND (reference sequence). CDR3 protein: CASSIGTAIYGYTF. The DNA of the CDR3 is TGTGCCAGTAGTATCGGGACAGCTATCTATGGCTACACCTTC.

The V gene is TRBV15, the J gene TRBJ2-5, with a possible D match to TRBD1 (5 bases). The CDR3 consists of 17 residues. Germline V CDR1 and CDR2: LNHNV, YYDKDF (reference sequence). V lost 2 bases and J lost 5, with 21 bases in between. The CDR3 DNA is TGTGCCACCAGCAGATCTGGGGCGGTTGGCAGTACGGAGACCCAGTACTTC. It yields the protein CATSRSGAVGSTETQYF. Filled out from reference TRBV15 and TRBJ2-5, the complete variable domain reads DAMVIQNPRYQVTQFGKPVTLSCSQTLNHNVMYWYQQKSSQAPKLLFHYYDKDFNNEADTPDNFQSRRPNTSFCFLDIRSPGLGDTAMYLCATSRSGAVGSTETQYFGPGTRLLVL.

The V and J genes are TRBV5-1 and TRBJ1-2; D not resolved. The V and J ends lost 4 bases and 4 bases respectively, with 11 bases between them. Per germline, CDR1 SGHRS and CDR2 YFSETQ. The CDR3 spans 13 residues. In DNA form, the CDR3 reads TGCGCCAGCAGCCCCTACCCCTTCTATGGCTACACCTTC. Protein sequence: CASSPYPFYGYTF.

The rearrangement links TRBV28 to TRBJ1-2, with D tentatively TRBD1 (5 bases). This CDR3 is 18 amino acids long. Germline CDR1 reads MDHEN; CDR2 reads SYDVKM. V shed 7 bases and J shed 0 bases, with 24 bases lying between them. The CDR3 coding sequence is TGTGCCAGCACCGTTTGGGGGGACTCTCAAGGGGCTAACTATGGCTACACCTTC. Translating it yields CASTVWGDSQGANYGYTF.

V gene TRBV19 combines with J gene TRBJ1-1; TRBD1 is a possible D gene (6 bases). Germline assignment: CDR1 LNHDA and CDR2 SQIVND (reference sequence). Trimming pared 2 bases from V and 5 bases from J, leaving 12 bases between. This CDR3 is built from 14 residues. The CDR3 loop is CASSISQGRTEAFF. The CDR3 region has the DNA TGTGCCAGTAGTATATCACAGGGTAGGACTGAAGCTTTCTTT.

The chain carries TRBV5-6 and TRBJ1-2, with a possible D match to TRBD1 (6 bases). CDR1 is SGHDT, CDR2 YYEEEE, per germline. Trimming shortened V by 1 base and J by 4 bases, and 17 bases separated the two germline ends. This CDR3 has 16 residues. The CDR3 nucleotides read TGTGCCAGCAGCTTGCTCCGGGGGGGGCACAGCTATGGCTACACCTTC. It specifies CASSLLRGGHSYGYTF.

The CDR3 reads CASSPQGSSYEQYF. The CDR3 DNA sequence: TGTGCCAGCAGTCCTCAGGGGAGCTCCTACGAGCAGTACTTC. The genes are TRBV2 and TRBJ2-7; the D gene is possibly TRBD1 (6 bases). Between the trimmed V and J ends, which lost 5 bases and 0 bases, there was a span of 11 bases. Germline CDR1 and CDR2: SNHLY and FYNNEI. The CDR3 runs 14 residues. The variable domain in full, with the rest retrieved from reference TRBV2 and TRBJ2-7, is EPEVTQTPSHQVTQMGQEVILRCVPISNHLYFYWYRQILGQKVEFLVSFYNNEISEKSEIFDDQFSVERPDGSNFTLKIRSTKLEDSAMYFCASSPQGSSYEQYFGPGTRLTVT.

This chain links TRBV7-9 with TRBJ1-5; 7 bases are shared with TRBD1. The V gene end was trimmed by 5 bases and the J gene end by 6 bases; junction bases not matched to a gene: 1. This CDR3 contains 12 residues. CDR1 is SEHNR and CDR2 is FQNEAQ in the germline V gene (reference sequence). CDR3 region: CASSRQGQPQHF. The CDR3 nucleotides are TGTGCCAGCAGCAGACAGGGTCAGCCCCAGCATTTT.

This clone appeared once. The chain is built from TRBV7-8 and TRBJ1-5, with D possibly being TRBD1 (6 bases). The CDR3 sequence is 15 residues long. V dropped 7 bases and J dropped 0 bases, with 13 bases sitting between them. The germline CDR1 and CDR2 sequences are SGHVS and FQNEAQ. CDR3 sequence: CASTPRGYSNQPQHF. CDR3 nucleotides: TGTGCCAGCACCCCCAGGGGATATAGCAATCAGCCCCAGCATTTT.

The CDR3 region has the DNA TGTGCCAGCAGTGAGGGGAGTCAGGACACTGAAGCTTTCTTT. It encodes CASSEGSQDTEAFF. The V and J genes are TRBV6-1 and TRBJ1-1; no clear D. V dropped 3 bases and J dropped 3 bases, with 11 bases sitting between them. Germline CDR1 and CDR2: MNHNS and SASEGT. This CDR3 region has 14 residues.

This clone was found a few times. The junction does not match germline at one end; this may be a read error. J is TRBJ1-1 and V is TRBV18; 7 nucleotides match TRBD1. The CDR3 totals 17 residues. Germline V gives CDR1 KGHSH, CDR2 LQKENI. The CDR3: CASSPQEGAFVRSEAFF. As DNA, the CDR3 is TGTGCCAGCTCTCCACAGGAGGGGGCATTTGTTAGGTCTGAAGCTTTCTTT.

The chain combines TRBV6-2 or TRBV6-3 with TRBJ2-3; 8 bases map to TRBD1. Germline V gene data show CDR1 as MNHEY and CDR2 as SVGEGT. With V trimmed by 5 bases and J by 6 bases, 7 bases remained unmatched. This CDR3 contains 14 residues. CDR3 region: CASSKDRVRDTQYF. Written as DNA, the CDR3 is TGTGCCAGCAGTAAGGACAGGGTTCGGGATACGCAGTATTTT.

V usage is TRBV12-3 or TRBV12-4 and J usage is TRBJ2-1, with TRBD1 matching 7 bases. With 5 bases clipped from V and 10 bases from J, the junction kept 5 bases outside the gene matches. The CDR3 is 12 amino acids. The CDR3 coding sequence is TGTGCCAGCAGTAGACAGGGACGGGAGCAGTTCTTC. Encoded protein: CASSRQGREQFF.

This sequence joins TRBV6-2 or TRBV6-3 and TRBJ1-3, with D perhaps TRBD1 (6 bases). The CDR3 spans 17 residues. Germline CDR1 and CDR2: MNHEY and SVGEGT. V dropped 6 bases and J dropped 0 bases, with 18 bases sitting between them. CDR3 coding DNA: TGTGCCAGCAGCCAAATACGGACAGCCTCCTCTGGAAACACCATATATTTT. Translated, it gives CASSQIRTASSGNTIYF.

The chain employs TRBV27 and TRBJ1-1; unclear D gene. Trimming cost V 5 bases and J 0 bases, with 13 bases left between them. There are 15 residues in the CDR3. Looked up from germline, CDR1 is MNHEY and CDR2 is SMNVEV (reference sequence). CDR3 residues: CASSPRLFLNTEAFF. The DNA of the CDR3 is TGTGCCAGCAGTCCTCGACTATTCTTGAACACTGAAGCTTTCTTT.

The rearrangement uses TRBV9 and TRBJ1-1, with D possibly matching TRBD1 (5 bases). Germline V CDR1 and CDR2: SGDLS, YYNGEE. The CDR3 length is 13 residues. Trimming removed 3 bases from V and 1 base from J, with 7 bases in between. The CDR3 nucleotides read TGTGCCAGCAGCGGACAGCCGAACACTGAAGCTTTCTTT. Translating it yields CASSGQPNTEAFF. Together with reference TRBV9 and TRBJ1-1, the CDR3 gives the full variable domain: DSGVTQTPKHLITATGQRVTLRCSPRSGDLSVYWYQQSLDQGLQFLIQYYNGEERAKGNILERFSAQQFPDLHSELNLSSLELGDSALYFCASSGQPNTEAFFGQGTRLTVV.

CDR3 sequence reads: CASSLGSVNTEAFF. The CDR3 nucleotides read TGCGCCAGCAGCTTGGGTTCAGTGAACACTGAAGCTTTCTTT. The chain employs TRBV5-1 and TRBJ1-1; D uncertain. V was cut by 0 bases and J by 0 bases, with 6 bases left in between. The germline V gene has CDR1 SGHRS and CDR2 YFSETQ. This CDR3 has 14 amino acids.

The genes are TRBV7-2 and TRBJ2-7; 10 positions match TRBD2. The CDR3 length is 16 residues. Trimming took 5 bases from V and 3 from J; bases not matched to a gene: 10. CDR1 is SGHTA and CDR2 is FQGNSA in the germline V gene. The CDR3 is CASSRALSGGHYEQYF. The CDR3 DNA follows: TGTGCCAGCAGCCGGGCCCTTAGCGGGGGGCACTACGAGCAGTACTTC. The full variable domain, rest sourced from reference TRBV7-2 and TRBJ2-7, is GAGVSQSPSNKVTEKGKDVELRCDPISGHTALYWYRQSLGQGLEFLIYFQGNSAPDKSGLPSDRFSAERTGGSVSTLTIQRTQQEDSAVYLCASSRALSGGHYEQYFGPGTRLTVT.